The entry below describes one TCR beta chain. Repertoires were generated with immunoSEQ multiplex PCR, while TCRdb's copy carries only in-frame clones and drops some. The sample records approximately 180,000 clones, roughly 91% being singletons. The data are from a study of blood T cell repertoires in COVID-19. Study-level information: The United States, Italy and Spain were the sources of the acute and convalescent COVID-19 samples. The analysed material was cDNA or gDNA that came from T cells, B-cell-depleted T cells, or PBMCs.

This receptor was taken from a man aged 35 to 55 with active or convalescent COVID-19. The material sequenced was peripheral blood.

This chain's CDR3 is CASGFSTVLYSGYTF. CDR3 coding DNA: TGTGCTAGTGGTTTTTCGACAGTACTATATTCTGGCTACACCTTC. The chain uses TRBV12-5 and TRBJ1-2; perhaps TRBD1 as D (5 bases). The CDR3 length is 15 residues. V was pared by 3 bases and J by 7 bases, with 18 bases between. Germline loops: CDR1 LGHNT, CDR2 FRNRAP. Using reference TRBV12-5 and TRBJ1-2 for the parts outside the CDR3, the full variable domain is DARVTQTPRHKVTEMGQEVTMRCQPILGHNTVFWYRQTMMQGLELLAYFRNRAPLDDSGMPKDRFSAEMPDATLATLKIQPSEPRDSAVYFCASGFSTVLYSGYTFGSGTRLTVV.